This TCR beta chain was found in a study of T cells in Graves' hyperthyroidism and ophthalmopathy. Regarding this clonotype: What it binds is not known.

Study observations and caveats: Stable hyperthyroidism was separated from ophthalmopathy by a model based on 13 V-J features.

Amplified regions were TCR beta CDR3 sequences from RNA transcripts. RT-PCR in the first round (using the HTBI primer set) targeted the TCR CDR3. TCRdb processed the multiplex PCR reads anew with MiXCR; each CDR3 protein has one entry. The data contain 500,000 to 600,000 distinct CDR3 sequences, about half of them singletons. V lost 5 bases and J 4 bases, leaving 20 bases between the germline ends. This CDR3 has 16 amino acids. Germline CDR1 and CDR2: SGHAT and FQNNGV. Exclusion of a patient resulted from uncontrolled infection, other autoimmune disease, pregnancy or lactation. Every diagnosis used clinical symptoms, serum thyroxine and TRAb, thyroid ultrasound and orbital computed tomography.

The chain combines TRBV11-2 with TRBJ2-5, with D perhaps TRBD1 (5 bases). The sequencing input was peripheral blood or thyroid tissue (not recorded which). This TCR came from an adult woman with Graves' disease, either hyperthyroidism or ophthalmopathy (not recorded which). This CDR3 reads CASSQGLVVSRETQYF. CDR3 nucleotides: TGTGCCAGCAGCCAGGGCTTGGTGGTGTCACGAGAGACCCAGTACTTC.